Shown below are 17 T cell receptor beta chains from a single sample sequenced in a study of blood T cell repertoires in COVID-19. TCRdb keeps only in-frame clones here, not all; method: immunoSEQ multiplex PCR. The sample lists roughly 53,000 clones, roughly 84% occurring once. Material for sequencing was peripheral blood. The receptors stem from a man between 70 and 80 years old with active COVID-19.

This chain joins TRBV6-6 and TRBJ1-1; no definite D call. The CDR3 has 13 residues. The ends were cut back, 2 bases at V and 0 bases at J, with 4 bases in the middle. CDR1 is MNHNY and CDR2 is SVGAGI in the germline V gene (reference sequence). The CDR3 DNA reads TGTGCCAGCAGTTACACTATGAACACTGAAGCTTTCTTT. This gives the protein CASSYTMNTEAFF.

CDR3 region: CSARDPGTGDQPQHF. Here the CDR3 DNA reads TGCAGTGCTCGTGACCCCGGGACAGGGGACCAGCCCCAGCATTTT. V gene TRBV20-1 combines with J gene TRBJ1-5, with 10 bases aligning to TRBD1. The CDR3 has 15 amino acids. The trim removed 5 bases at V and 7 bases at J, leaving 11 bases unmatched. Germline V gene data show CDR1 as DFQATT and CDR2 as SNEGSKA (reference sequence).

V and J are TRBV11-2 and TRBJ1-2, with 8 bases aligning to TRBD1. The CDR3 covers 15 residues. V lost 5 bases to trimming and J lost 4 bases; unmatched junction nucleotides: 9. CDR1 is SGHAT, CDR2 FQNNGV, per germline. CDR3 in DNA: TGTGCCAGCAGCCCCGGGACAGGAAACATCTATGGCTACACCTTC. Protein: CASSPGTGNIYGYTF.

The chain is built from TRBV27 and TRBJ1-5; TRBD1 aligns across 9 bases. Germline loops: CDR1 MNHEY, CDR2 SMNVEV (reference sequence). V lost 10 bases, J lost 1 base, and 11 bases stayed unmatched. This CDR3 region has 16 residues. CDR3 coding DNA: TGTGCCACCGGGGACAGGGTCTTTTCGAGCAATCAGCCCCAGCATTTT. Amino acids: CATGDRVFSSNQPQHF.

This clone was detected once. This rearrangement joins TRBV10-3 to TRBJ1-2; 7 positions agree with TRBD1. V was pared by 0 bases and J by 1 base, with 20 bases of the junction left unmatched. The germline CDR1 and CDR2 sequences are ENHRY and SYGVKD. There are 21 residues in the CDR3. The CDR3 DNA reads as TGTGCCATCAGTGAGTCGACTCGGGGCACAGGCAGGGGGAACTTTAACTATGGCTACACCTTC. It specifies CAISESTRGTGRGNFNYGYTF.

The chain links TRBV6-2 or TRBV6-3 to TRBJ1-5, with 11 nucleotides matching TRBD1. The germline CDR1 and CDR2 sequences are MNHEY and SVGEGT. The CDR3 spans 15 residues. V gave up 7 bases and J gave up 5 bases; unmatched junction bases: 7. DNA of the CDR3: TGTGCCAGCACCCCCCGGGACAGGGGGTATCAGCCCCAGCATTTT. Amino acid sequence: CASTPRDRGYQPQHF.

This clone was recorded a few times. This chain connects TRBV25-1 to TRBJ2-7; 11 bases agree with TRBD2. The germline gives CDR1 MGHDK, CDR2 SYGVNS. Germline trimming cut 4 bases from V and 6 bases from J; bases unmatched to any gene: 14. This CDR3 spans 17 amino acids. The CDR3 nucleotides are TGTGCCAGCAGTGGCGGGTGGCTAGCGGGGGGATTAGGCGAGCAGTACTTC. This gives the protein CASSGGWLAGGLGEQYF.

This chain connects TRBV10-3 to TRBJ2-6, with D possibly being TRBD2 (5 bases). There are 15 residues in the CDR3. V gave up 2 bases and J gave up 1 base, with 6 bases separating them. In germline, CDR1 is ENHRY, CDR2 SYGVKD. The CDR3 coding sequence is TGTGCCATCAGTGAGAGAGGGTCTGGGGCCAACGTCCTGACTTTC. Translated: CAISERGSGANVLTF.

This rearrangement joins TRBV4-2 to TRBJ1-4; weak D call: TRBD1 (5 bases). The V and J ends lost 3 bases and 4 bases respectively, with 15 bases between them. CDR3 length: 16 amino acids. From germline, CDR1 is LGHNA and CDR2 YNFKEQ. CDR3: CASSQNQARGNEKLFF. In DNA form, the CDR3 reads TGTGCCAGCAGCCAGAACCAGGCAAGGGGTAATGAAAAACTGTTTTTT.

J is TRBJ1-4 and V is TRBV5-6; D may be TRBD1 (6 bases). V shed 4 bases and J shed 7 bases, with 17 bases lying between them. CDR3 length: 15 amino acids. Per germline, CDR1 SGHDT and CDR2 YYEEEE. The CDR3 DNA reads as TGTGCCAGCAGCCCGAGGGGGGGGCTGGTTGAAAAACTGTTTTTT. Its translation is CASSPRGGLVEKLFF.

The rearrangement links TRBV3-1 (or the pseudogene TRBV3-2) to TRBJ2-7; 9 positions agree with TRBD1. The V and J ends lost 1 base and 6 bases, in that order; junction bases with no gene match: 7. The V gene's germline CDR1 is LGHDT and CDR2 YNNKEL (reference sequence). The CDR3 is made up of 15 amino acids. In DNA form, the CDR3 reads TGTGCCAGCAGCCAAGTTGGGAACAGGGGGCGCGAGCAGTACTTC. Protein: CASSQVGNRGREQYF.

The chain recombines TRBV28 with TRBJ1-6; a weak D match, TRBD1 (5 bases). The CDR3 covers 15 residues. Per germline, CDR1 MDHEN and CDR2 SYDVKM. Trimming pared 10 bases from V and 10 bases from J, leaving 23 bases between. CDR3 sequence: CATCSRDGGLSPLHF. DNA of the CDR3: TGTGCCACCTGCTCCCGGGACGGAGGACTATCACCCCTCCACTTT.

The chain carries TRBV5-1 and TRBJ1-1, with unresolved D. V lost 0 bases and J 3 bases, leaving 6 bases between the germline ends. The CDR3 sequence is 13 residues long. Germline-derived CDR1 and CDR2 are SGHRS and YFSETQ. CDR3 DNA sequence: TGCGCCAGCAGCTTGGGCGTGGACACTGAAGCTTTCTTT. Residues: CASSLGVDTEAFF.

The CDR3 coding sequence is TGTGCCAGCAGCAAATCCGGAGTAGCGGGAGGTACAGATACGCAGTATTTT. It yields the protein CASSKSGVAGGTDTQYF. This chain uses TRBV9 with TRBJ2-3; 10 bases align to TRBD2. Trimming took 4 bases from V and 3 from J; bases not matched to a gene: 11. The germline gives CDR1 SGDLS, CDR2 YYNGEE. This CDR3 contains 17 residues.

In its sample, this clone was seen a few times. The chain joins TRBV6-2 or TRBV6-3 to TRBJ2-1, with D possibly being TRBD2 (5 bases). Looked up from germline, CDR1 is MNHEY and CDR2 is SVGEGT. Trimming shortened V by 2 bases and J by 3 bases, and 8 bases separated the two germline ends. CDR3 length: 14 amino acids. CDR3 coding DNA: TGTGCCAGCAGTTACGAGGGAGTCTACAATGAGCAGTTCTTC. It specifies CASSYEGVYNEQFF.

CDR3 sequence reads: CASSLGGLQPQHF. The CDR3 region has the DNA TGTGCCAGCAGCTTAGGGGGCTTACAGCCCCAGCATTTT. V gene TRBV5-6 combines with J gene TRBJ1-5, with 7 bases matching TRBD1. This CDR3 is 13 amino acids long. V was pared by 2 bases and J by 7 bases, with 3 bases of the junction left unmatched. Germline V gives CDR1 SGHDT, CDR2 YYEEEE.

This clone was seen once. This chain uses TRBV7-3 with TRBJ2-3; 14 nucleotides agree with TRBD2. Germline V gene data show CDR1 as SGHTA and CDR2 as FQGTGA. Trimming at V came to 5 bases and at J to 6 bases, leaving 4 bases not matched to a gene. The CDR3 has 15 amino acids. The CDR3 here is CASSAGLAGVDTQYF. The DNA for the CDR3 is TGTGCCAGCAGCGCGGGACTAGCGGGAGTTGATACGCAGTATTTT. Based on the CDR3 plus reference TRBV7-3 and TRBJ2-3, the full variable domain is GAGVSQTPSNKVTEKGKYVELRCDPISGHTALYWYRQSLGQGPEFLIYFQGTGAADDSGLPNDRFFAVRPEGSVSTLKIQRTERGDSAVYLCASSAGLAGVDTQYFGPGTRLTVL.